The table lists the clone carrying this T cell receptor (beta chain) with a few counts. The target antigen is unknown. This sample includes further DNA sequences coding for the same CDR3. PCR amplification relied on 60 Vbeta primers (plus 13 Jbeta primers). The table came from immunoSEQ multiplex PCR; TCRdb's copy has only in-frame clones and leaves some out. In the table there are roughly 120,000 clones, around 80% of which are singletons. The data derive from a study of cytomegalovirus exposure and HLA in healthy donors. General study points: Later on, an analysis tied approximately 17,000 TCR beta sequences to HLA alleles at 0.05 false discovery rate. The authors later found TCR association rates varying by HLA locus, with DRB1 most and HLA-C fewest. Many donors shared some public TCRs, even though most TCR sequences were rare.

The V end was cut by 0 bases, the J end by 0 bases, with 6 bases between. The CDR3 covers 14 residues. Per the germline V gene, CDR1 is SGHRS and CDR2 is YFSETQ. V usage is TRBV5-1 and J usage is TRBJ1-1; D is uncertain. The sample was PBMCs. This receptor was obtained from a female donor in good health and CMV-seropositive. CDR3 DNA sequence: TGCGCCAGCAGCTTGGACGGTTTGAACACTGAAGCTTTCTTT. Residues: CASSLDGLNTEAFF.